Each of the 5 T cell receptor beta chains below was sequenced from the same sample in a study of T cell repertoires in cytomegalovirus infection. Antigens for these TCRs are unknown. TCRdb analysed the reads with MiXCR anew, one entry per CDR3 protein. The sample records 700,000 to 850,000 distinct CDR3 sequences, roughly 33% being singletons. The specimen was cultured CD8+ T cells from PBMCs, collected from culture after CMV antigen stimulation. The receptors here all came from a human donor in good health (CMV status not recorded). Some clones in this sample may be carry-over from other donors' samples.

This clonotype was recorded at least ten times. The chain joins TRBV6-1 to TRBJ1-2; 7 bases match TRBD1. The CDR3 sequence is 13 residues long. Germline CDR1 MNHNS, CDR2 SASEGT. Trimming removed 6 bases from V and 8 bases from J; junction bases left unmatched: 9. This chain's CDR3 is CASSRDSPPGYTF. CDR3 sequence (DNA): TGTGCCAGCAGCCGGGACAGCCCTCCGGGCTACACCTTC.

This clonotype was recorded at least ten times. The chain uses TRBV12-3 or TRBV12-4 and TRBJ1-5; D gene ambiguous. The CDR3 extends over 12 amino acids. The germline V and J ends were trimmed by 6 bases and 5 bases, with 8 bases remaining between them. The CDR3 protein is CASSLRDQPQHF. As DNA, the CDR3 is TGTGCCAGCAGCTTAAGGGATCAGCCCCAGCATTTT.

This chain links TRBV27 with TRBJ2-3, with 7 nucleotides matching TRBD1. In germline, CDR1 is MNHEY, CDR2 SMNVEV (reference sequence). The CDR3 runs to 16 residues. V shed 1 base and J 0 bases; nucleotides not matched to a gene: 4. The CDR3 loop is CASSLFGTVSTDTQYF. The CDR3, as DNA: TGTGCCAGCAGTTTATTTGGGACAGTTAGCACAGATACGCAGTATTTT.

CDR3 bases: TGTGCCAGCAGCATCGGGGTTGAGCAGTACTTC. Amino acids: CASSIGVEQYF. The chain employs TRBV27 and TRBJ2-7; the D gene is possibly TRBD2 (5 bases). V was shortened by 6 bases and J by 7 bases, with 10 bases between the two germline ends. Germline-derived CDR1 and CDR2 are MNHEY and SMNVEV (reference sequence). The CDR3 runs 11 residues.

The V gene is TRBV15, the J gene TRBJ1-4; D perhaps matches TRBD1 (5 bases). This CDR3 contains 16 residues. V lost 1 base to trimming and J lost 8 bases, with 17 bases between them. Germline CDR1 reads LNHNV; CDR2 reads YYDKDF (reference sequence). The CDR3 bases are TGTGCCACCAGCAGAGTGGGGGATGGGGGAGAAGAAAAACTGTTTTTT. Encoded protein: CATSRVGDGGEEKLFF.